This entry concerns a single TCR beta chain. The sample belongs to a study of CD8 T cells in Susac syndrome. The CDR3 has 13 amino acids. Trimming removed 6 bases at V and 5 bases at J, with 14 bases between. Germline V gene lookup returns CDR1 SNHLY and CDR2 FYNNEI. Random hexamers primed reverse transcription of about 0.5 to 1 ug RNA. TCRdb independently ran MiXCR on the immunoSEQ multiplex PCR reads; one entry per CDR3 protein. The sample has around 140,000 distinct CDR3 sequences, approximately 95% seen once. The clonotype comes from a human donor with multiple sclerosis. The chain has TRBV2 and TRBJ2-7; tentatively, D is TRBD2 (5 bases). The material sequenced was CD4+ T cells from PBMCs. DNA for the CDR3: TGTGCCAGCAGCGGGGTAGTGCACGACGAGCAGTACTTC. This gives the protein CASSGVVHDEQYF. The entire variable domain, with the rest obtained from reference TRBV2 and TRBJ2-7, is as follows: EPEVTQTPSHQVTQMGQEVILRCVPISNHLYFYWYRQILGQKVEFLVSFYNNEISEKSEIFDDQFSVERPDGSNFTLKIRSTKLEDSAMYFCASSGVVHDEQYFGPGTRLTVT.